Listed below are T cell receptor gamma chains from one sample, sequenced in a study of gamma-delta T cells after stem cell transplantation. TCRdb re-called clones from the RT-PCR reads using CATT. The profile covers approximately 3,000 gamma-chain clones, with more than 15% appearing a single time and around 3.7% taken by the ten largest. The sequenced material came from gamma-delta T cells. Receptors were obtained from a human donor. It is not recorded whose cells these are; they may come from a transplant donor. Both conserved end residues are part of each CDR3. For some rows the clone size is stated as once, few or many, or as a class when expanded; others skip it.

few TRGJP2 TRGV8 TGTGCCACCTGGGATGAAGGGGAATGGCGTGATTGGATCAAGACGTTT CATWDEGEWRDWIKTF
medium-sized TRGJ1/TRGJ2 TRGV2 TGTGCCACCTGGGACGGGCCGGGGTATTATAAGAAACTCTTT CATWDGPGYYKKLF
few TRGJ1/TRGJ2 TRGV4 TGTGCCACCTGGGATGGGCCAAACAATAAAGCTAAGAAACTCTTT CATWDGPNNKAKKLF
medium-sized TRGJP2 TRGV9 TGTGCCTTGTGGGAGGTGCTGGGTAGTAGTGATTGGATCAAGACGTTT CALWEVLGSSDWIKTF
few TRGJ1/TRGJ2 TRGV2 TGTGCCACCTGGGACGGGCCGTTTGGGGATTTCGGTTATAAGAAACTCTTT CATWDGPFGDFGYKKLF
- TRGJP TRGV9 TGTGCCTTGTGGGATTTAAAAGAGTTGGGCAAAAAAATCAAGGTATTT CALWDLKELGKKIKVF
few TRGJ1/TRGJ2 TRGV9 TGTGCCTTGTGGGAGGTGAGAAAGAAGTCTAAGAAACTCTTT CALWEVRKKSKKLF
- TRGJP1 TRGV4 TGTGCCACCTGGCAGGGGCGATATACCACTGGTTGGTTCAAGATATTT CATWQGRYTTGWFKIF
- TRGJ1/TRGJ2 TRGV4 TGTGCCACCTGGGATCAGAGGAACTATTATAAGAAACTCTTT CATWDQRNYYKKLF
few TRGJP2 TRGV8 TGTGCCACCTGGGATAGGCTTAGTGATTGGATCAAGACGTTT CATWDRLSDWIKTF
large TRGJ1/TRGJ2 TRGV5 TGTGCCACCTGGGACGAAATTTATTATAAGAAACTCTTT CATWDEIYYKKLF